Presented here are 20 T cell receptor beta chains from one specimen sequenced in a study of T-cell reconstitution after alpha-beta-depleted transplantation in children. A TCRbeta library incorporating unique molecular identifiers was prepared. One entry per CDR3 protein results from TCRdb running MiXCR on the PCR reads. Of about 110,000 distinct CDR3 sequences in the sample, 10% were seen once. The input for sequencing was PBMCs, taken before TCRalphabeta/CD19-depleted stem cell transplant. Receptors originate from a boy aged 2 to 9 with acute lymphoblastic leukemia, due to receive a stem cell transplant.

This clonotype was observed a few times. This chain joins TRBV27 and TRBJ2-3, with TRBD2 matching over 7 bases. The V gene end was trimmed by 7 bases and the J gene end by 4 bases; junction bases not matched to a gene: 8. This CDR3 has 14 amino acids. Germline V lookup: CDR1 MNHEY, CDR2 SMNVEV (reference sequence). The CDR3, as DNA: TGTGCCAGCAATTGGCGGGAGACCCCAGATACGCAGTATTTT. It yields the protein CASNWRETPDTQYF.

As regards this clonotype: No conserved phenylalanine or tryptophan is present at the end of the CDR3, so a read error is the likely explanation. V gene TRBV5-1 combines with J gene TRBJ2-5; TRBD2 agrees at 7 bases. Germline lookup yields CDR1 SGHRS and CDR2 YFSETQ. Trimming removed 5 bases from V and 1 base from J; junction bases left unmatched: 11. This CDR3 comprises 16 residues. The CDR3 loop reads CASRLRLAELQETQYS. The CDR3 DNA sequence: TGCGCCAGCAGGCTTCGGCTAGCGGAGCTCCAAGAGACCCAGTACTCC.

This sequence joins TRBV7-6 and TRBJ1-1; D remains ambiguous. Germline lookup yields CDR1 SGHVS and CDR2 FNYEAQ. The CDR3 length is 11 residues. V lost 6 bases, J lost 3 bases, and 5 bases lay in between. The CDR3 sequence: CASSRDTEAFF. The DNA for the CDR3 is TGTGCCAGCAGTCGGGACACTGAAGCTTTCTTT.

On this clonotype itself: This sequence may be a read error, since a much larger clone differs from it by one base. The CDR3 DNA sequence: TGTACCAGCAGAAAGCGCAGGGTGGGATTTAGGAATAGCACAGATACGCAGTATTTT. Translated: CTSRKRRVGFRNSTDTQYF. The V and J genes are TRBV12-3 or TRBV12-4 and TRBJ2-3; a weak D match, TRBD1 (5 bases). The CDR3 covers 19 residues.

This clonotype was seen more than once but under ten times. The chain couples TRBV6-6 to TRBJ2-7; D remains ambiguous. The germline V and J ends were trimmed by 8 bases and 1 base, with 9 bases remaining between them. In germline, CDR1 is MNHNY, CDR2 SVGAGI (reference sequence). The CDR3 has 12 residues. The CDR3 DNA sequence: TGTGCCAGCTGCGGAAAGTCCTACGAGCAGTACTTC. Translation: CASCGKSYEQYF.

This clonotype was seen a few times. The rearrangement uses TRBV5-1 and TRBJ1-1; perhaps TRBD1 as D (5 bases). The germline CDR1 and CDR2 sequences are SGHRS and YFSETQ. V was pared by 2 bases and J by 1 base, with 9 bases between. The CDR3 has 14 residues. This chain's CDR3 is CASSLDTGNTEAFF. The CDR3 nucleotides read TGCGCCAGCAGCTTAGATACAGGGAACACTGAAGCTTTCTTT.

This clonotype was seen ten or more times. The CDR3 loop reads CASSPGQVGTGELFF. The CDR3 DNA is TGTGCCAGCAGCCCGGGACAGGTGGGCACCGGGGAGCTGTTTTTT. The chain joins TRBV5-4 to TRBJ2-2, with 8 bases fitting TRBD1. Germline CDR1 reads SGHNT; CDR2 reads YYREEE (reference sequence). V was clipped by 4 bases and J by 4 bases; unmatched bases: 6. This CDR3 contains 15 residues.

The chain carries TRBV4-1 and TRBJ1-1; D is unresolved. Trimming left V 6 bases short and J 2 bases short, with 4 bases between. CDR3 length equals 11 residues. CDR1 MGHRA and CDR2 YSYEKL come from the germline V gene. CDR3 DNA sequence: TGCGCCAGCAGGTCAAACACTGAAGCTTTCTTT. Protein product: CASRSNTEAFF.

Remarks on this clonotype: Here the CDR3 omits its conserved ending phenylalanine or tryptophan, so a read error is the likely source. The gene calls are TRBV12-3 or TRBV12-4 and TRBJ1-5; D gene unclear. The CDR3 loop spans 14 amino acids. Trimming removed 1 base from V and 1 base from J, with 5 bases in between. The CDR3 sequence is CASSLVGSNQPQHC. CDR3 nucleotide sequence: TGTGCCAGCAGTTTAGTCGGGAGCAATCAGCCCCAGCATTGT.

This chain uses TRBV18 with TRBJ2-3, with a possible D match to TRBD2 (6 bases). Germline assignment: CDR1 KGHSH and CDR2 LQKENI. The CDR3 sequence is 15 residues long. V gave up 4 bases and J gave up 2 bases, with 13 bases separating them. CDR3 in DNA: TGTGCCAGCTCACGAAAAGCGGGCAACACAGATACGCAGTATTTT. This gives the protein CASSRKAGNTDTQYF.

This chain connects TRBV12-3 or TRBV12-4 to TRBJ2-1; 13 bases map to TRBD2. The V segment lost 4 bases and the J segment 5 bases; nucleotides outside the gene matches: 5. The CDR3 covers 16 residues. In DNA form, the CDR3 reads TGTGCCAGCAGTTCTAGGACTAGCGGGAGCCACAATGAGCAGTTCTTC. This sequence encodes CASSSRTSGSHNEQFF.

The chain uses TRBV20-1 and TRBJ1-2, with no clear D. Germline assignment: CDR1 DFQATT and CDR2 SNEGSKA (reference sequence). CDR3 length: 13 residues. Between the trimmed V and J ends, which lost 1 base and 4 bases, there was a span of 10 bases. This CDR3 reads CSARVGNGYGYTF. DNA for the CDR3: TGCAGTGCTAGAGTCGGCAATGGCTATGGCTACACCTTC.

Ten or more counts support this clonotype. The chain has TRBV7-2 and TRBJ1-5; no definite D call. This CDR3 region has 15 residues. Trimming left V 0 bases short and J 3 bases short, with 9 bases between. The germline CDR1 and CDR2 sequences are SGHTA and FQGNSA. The CDR3 loop reads CASSLAREANQPQHF. DNA for the CDR3: TGTGCCAGCAGCTTAGCAAGGGAGGCCAATCAGCCCCAGCATTTT.

The table lists this clonotype with many counts. The V gene is TRBV5-5, the J gene TRBJ2-5; D ambiguous. V dropped 1 base and J dropped 0 bases, with 7 bases sitting between them. CDR1 is SGHKS and CDR2 is YYEKEE in the germline V gene (reference sequence). The CDR3 has 14 residues. The CDR3 DNA reads as TGTGCCAGCAGCTTGTTAGCTCACCAAGAGACCCAGTACTTC. Translation gives CASSLLAHQETQYF.

As to this clonotype: A much larger clonotype is one base distant, so this may be a read error. The chain combines TRBV12-3 or TRBV12-4 with TRBJ1-1; TRBD1 matches at 9 bases. CDR3 length equals 14 residues. The V segment lost 7 bases and the J segment 0 bases; nucleotides outside the gene matches: 3. CDR3 sequence (DNA): TGTGCCAGCATAAGGACAGGGGTGAACACTGAAGCTTTCTTT. Translated, it gives CASIRTGVNTEAFF.

This clonotype was seen a handful of times. Because the CDR3's place on the DNA is in doubt, the DNA is left out and the CDR3 is given as listed by TCRdb. The chain combines TRBV18 with TRBJ2-7; whether TRBD2, the table's D call, matches the DNA was not checked. CDR1 is KGHSH, CDR2 LQKENI, per germline. The CDR3 is 20 residues long, counting both termini. The CDR3 region is CASSPRGTRTTSSTSDEQYF.

The V gene is TRBV7-8, the J gene TRBJ1-2, with D possibly being TRBD1 (5 bases). Per the germline V gene, CDR1 is SGHVS and CDR2 is FQNEAQ. This CDR3 has 14 residues. V was trimmed by 5 bases and J by 0 bases, leaving 10 bases between them. This chain's CDR3 is CASSPGGTNYGYTF. DNA for the CDR3: TGTGCCAGCAGCCCCGGGGGAACTAACTATGGCTACACCTTC.

This rearrangement joins TRBV18 to TRBJ2-7, with D possibly TRBD1 on 5 matching bases. In germline, CDR1 is KGHSH, CDR2 LQKENI. The CDR3 loop spans 14 amino acids. The ends were cut back, 4 bases at V and 4 bases at J, with 14 bases in the middle. This chain's CDR3 is CASSRAGNSYEQYF. Here the CDR3 DNA reads TGTGCCAGCTCACGTGCAGGGAATAGTTACGAGCAGTACTTC.

The chain employs TRBV2 and TRBJ1-1, with D tentatively TRBD1 (6 bases). CDR3 length: 12 amino acids. The germline V gene encodes CDR1 SNHLY and CDR2 FYNNEI. V lost 6 bases, J lost 3 bases, and 8 bases lay in between. The DNA for the CDR3 is TGTGCCAGCAGACAGGGAGACACTGAAGCTTTCTTT. It translates to CASRQGDTEAFF. Full variable domain (remainder filled in from reference TRBV2 and TRBJ1-1): EPEVTQTPSHQVTQMGQEVILRCVPISNHLYFYWYRQILGQKVEFLVSFYNNEISEKSEIFDDQFSVERPDGSNFTLKIRSTKLEDSAMYFCASRQGDTEAFFGQGTRLTVV.

The gene calls are TRBV9 and TRBJ2-1; no firm D call. The V and J ends lost 4 bases and 0 bases respectively, with 11 bases between them. CDR3 length: 15 residues. The germline gives CDR1 SGDLS, CDR2 YYNGEE. CDR3: CASSRGVSSYNEQFF. The CDR3 bases are TGTGCCAGCAGCCGTGGGGTCAGCTCCTACAATGAGCAGTTCTTC.